These T cell receptor beta chains were read from a single sample in a study of T cell changes during pregnancy in multiple sclerosis. Data came from immunoSEQ multiplex PCR; TCRdb stores just in-frame clones and leaves some out. The sample lists some 140,000 clones; around 97% were seen once. The input for sequencing was peripheral blood, taken after pregnancy. The receptors were sampled from a female donor with multiple sclerosis, enrolled in a pregnancy study. CDR3s include the opening cysteine and the closing phenylalanine or tryptophan. A D gene is named only where the DNA matches it firmly. Clone size is stated in some rows and not others, as once, few, many or a class when expanded.

v_gene: TRBV2
abundance: once
j_gene: TRBJ1-2
d_gene: TRBD1
CDR3aa: CATSTTGGNYGYTF
CDR3nt: TGTGCCACCTCAACGACAGGGGGTAACTATGGCTACACCTTC

v_gene: TRBV7-2
abundance: .
j_gene: TRBJ1-1
d_gene: .
CDR3aa: CASSPHQGYTEAFF
CDR3nt: TGTGCCAGCAGCCCCCATCAGGGGTACACTGAAGCTTTCTTT

v_gene: TRBV4-1
abundance: .
j_gene: TRBJ1-1
d_gene: TRBD1
CDR3aa: CASSPSDRGTNTEAFF
CDR3nt: TGCGCCAGCAGCCCGTCGGACAGGGGGACGAACACTGAAGCTTTCTTT

v_gene: TRBV2
abundance: .
j_gene: TRBJ2-7
d_gene: .
CDR3aa: CASSLAAGKEQYF
CDR3nt: TGTGCCAGCAGCTTAGCGGCAGGGAAAGAGCAGTACTTC

v_gene: TRBV20-1
abundance: .
j_gene: TRBJ2-5
d_gene: .
CDR3aa: CSARRGETQYF
CDR3nt: TGCAGTGCTAGAAGGGGGGAGACCCAGTACTTC

v_gene: TRBV7-6
abundance: .
j_gene: TRBJ2-7
d_gene: .
CDR3aa: CASSLIGGYEQYF
CDR3nt: TGTGCCAGCAGCTTAATCGGAGGGTACGAGCAGTACTTC

v_gene: TRBV27
abundance: .
j_gene: TRBJ2-7
d_gene: .
CDR3aa: CASSPSGLLASAEQYF
CDR3nt: TGTGCCAGCAGTCCCTCTGGCCTCCTAGCCAGTGCCGAGCAGTACTTC

v_gene: TRBV9
abundance: .
j_gene: TRBJ1-1
d_gene: TRBD1
CDR3aa: CASSAAGGRNTEAFF
CDR3nt: TGTGCCAGCAGCGCAGCAGGGGGTAGGAACACTGAAGCTTTCTTT

v_gene: TRBV5-1
abundance: .
j_gene: TRBJ2-6
d_gene: TRBD1
CDR3aa: CASSTGQGLSGANVLTF
CDR3nt: TGCGCCAGCAGCACGGGACAGGGCCTCTCTGGGGCCAACGTCCTGACTTTC

v_gene: TRBV28
abundance: .
j_gene: TRBJ1-1
d_gene: .
CDR3aa: CASSLSGLNTEAFF
CDR3nt: TGTGCCAGCAGTTTATCAGGGCTGAACACTGAAGCTTTCTTT

v_gene: TRBV19
abundance: .
j_gene: TRBJ1-1
d_gene: .
CDR3aa: CASSIDQAALTEAFF
CDR3nt: TGTGCCAGTAGTATAGATCAGGCCGCACTTACCGAAGCTTTCTTT

v_gene: TRBV6-5
abundance: .
j_gene: TRBJ2-2
d_gene: .
CDR3aa: CASSRRGTGELFF
CDR3nt: TGTGCCAGCAGTCGCAGGGGAACCGGGGAGCTGTTTTTT

v_gene: TRBV2
abundance: .
j_gene: TRBJ1-4
d_gene: .
CDR3aa: CASRTTGRGDEKLFF
CDR3nt: TGTGCCAGCAGGACCACGGGGAGGGGCGATGAAAAACTGTTTTTT

v_gene: TRBV28
abundance: .
j_gene: TRBJ1-1
d_gene: .
CDR3aa: CASSWRGGSTEAFF
CDR3nt: TGTGCCAGCAGTTGGCGGGGGGGGAGCACTGAAGCTTTCTTT

v_gene: TRBV29-1
abundance: .
j_gene: TRBJ2-7
d_gene: .
CDR3aa: CSVANSIYEQYF
CDR3nt: TGCAGCGTTGCGAACAGTATCTACGAGCAGTACTTC

v_gene: TRBV4-2
abundance: .
j_gene: TRBJ2-5
d_gene: TRBD1
CDR3aa: CASSPRTGGGETQYF
CDR3nt: TGTGCCAGCAGTCCCCGGACAGGGGGCGGGGAGACCCAGTACTTC

v_gene: TRBV4-3
abundance: .
j_gene: TRBJ2-3
d_gene: .
CDR3aa: CASSQEAVIDTQYF
CDR3nt: TGCGCCAGCAGCCAAGAGGCAGTCATCGATACGCAGTATTTT

v_gene: TRBV27
abundance: .
j_gene: TRBJ2-7
d_gene: TRBD2
CDR3aa: CASSLFGRTSGRADQSYEQYF
CDR3nt: TGTGCCAGCAGTTTATTTGGTAGGACTAGCGGGAGGGCCGATCAATCCTACGAGCAGTACTTC

v_gene: TRBV19
abundance: few
j_gene: TRBJ2-1
d_gene: .
CDR3aa: CASAGSYNEQFF
CDR3nt: TGTGCCAGTGCGGGTTCCTACAATGAGCAGTTCTTC

v_gene: TRBV29-1
abundance: few
j_gene: TRBJ2-5
d_gene: TRBD1
CDR3aa: CSVSGTAQETQYF
CDR3nt: TGCAGCGTTTCCGGGACAGCCCAAGAGACCCAGTACTTC

v_gene: TRBV7-9
abundance: .
j_gene: TRBJ2-1
d_gene: TRBD2
CDR3aa: CASSWGAGLAVRGEQFF
CDR3nt: TGTGCCAGCAGCTGGGGCGCGGGACTAGCGGTTAGGGGTGAGCAGTTCTTC

v_gene: TRBV6-5
abundance: .
j_gene: TRBJ1-5
d_gene: TRBD1
CDR3aa: CASSPTGTTQPQHF
CDR3nt: TGTGCCAGCAGTCCGACAGGGACCACCCAGCCCCAGCATTTT

v_gene: TRBV2
abundance: .
j_gene: TRBJ2-2
d_gene: .
CDR3aa: CASRFASSLNTGELFF
CDR3nt: TGTGCCAGCCGGTTCGCTAGCTCCCTGAACACCGGGGAGCTGTTTTTT

v_gene: TRBV19
abundance: .
j_gene: TRBJ1-5
d_gene: .
CDR3aa: CASTLGALSNQPQHF
CDR3nt: TGTGCCAGTACCCTGGGGGCCCTTAGCAATCAGCCCCAGCATTTT

v_gene: TRBV5-1
abundance: once
j_gene: TRBJ2-7
d_gene: TRBD1
CDR3aa: CASSLAGTGVRFTYEQYF
CDR3nt: TGCGCCAGCAGCTTGGCCGGGACAGGGGTGCGATTTACCTACGAGCAGTACTTC

v_gene: TRBV18
abundance: .
j_gene: TRBJ1-2
d_gene: .
CDR3aa: CASSPRGGDGYTF
CDR3nt: TGTGCCAGCTCACCCCGTGGGGGGGATGGCTACACCTTC

v_gene: TRBV7-6
abundance: .
j_gene: TRBJ2-3
d_gene: .
CDR3aa: CASSPFTGAADTQYF
CDR3nt: TGTGCCAGCAGCCCTTTTACGGGAGCTGCAGATACGCAGTATTTT

v_gene: TRBV2
abundance: .
j_gene: TRBJ2-1
d_gene: .
CDR3aa: CASSGGNPEQFF
CDR3nt: TGTGCCAGCAGCGGCGGGAATCCTGAGCAGTTCTTC

v_gene: TRBV7-8
abundance: .
j_gene: TRBJ2-5
d_gene: TRBD1
CDR3aa: CASSTGQGVFETQYF
CDR3nt: TGTGCCAGCAGCACGGGACAGGGGGTCTTTGAGACCCAGTACTTC

v_gene: TRBV5-4
abundance: .
j_gene: TRBJ1-1
d_gene: .
CDR3aa: CASSGRGTEAFF
CDR3nt: TGTGCCAGCAGCGGAAGGGGGACTGAAGCTTTCTTT

v_gene: TRBV19
abundance: .
j_gene: TRBJ2-3
d_gene: TRBD2
CDR3aa: CASSLAGGVGDTQYF
CDR3nt: TGTGCCAGTAGTCTAGCGGGAGGGGTAGGAGATACGCAGTATTTT

v_gene: TRBV28
abundance: .
j_gene: TRBJ2-1
d_gene: .
CDR3aa: CASSPGDEQFF
CDR3nt: TGTGCCAGCTCTCCTGGAGATGAGCAGTTCTTC

v_gene: TRBV2
abundance: .
j_gene: TRBJ2-2
d_gene: .
CDR3aa: CASESTLGGPRSGELFF
CDR3nt: TGTGCCAGCGAGTCTACCTTGGGGGGTCCCCGATCCGGGGAGCTGTTTTTT

v_gene: TRBV11-1
abundance: .
j_gene: TRBJ2-7
d_gene: .
CDR3aa: CASSPGIVGEQYF
CDR3nt: TGTGCCAGCAGCCCGGGAATTGTCGGCGAGCAGTACTTC

v_gene: TRBV29-1
abundance: .
j_gene: TRBJ2-1
d_gene: TRBD2
CDR3aa: CSVGGLAMNEQFF
CDR3nt: TGCAGCGTTGGTGGACTAGCAATGAATGAGCAGTTCTTC

v_gene: TRBV28
abundance: .
j_gene: TRBJ1-5
d_gene: .
CDR3aa: CASSSPGGVQPQHF
CDR3nt: TGTGCCAGCAGTTCCCCGGGGGGGGTTCAGCCCCAGCATTTT

v_gene: TRBV5-6
abundance: .
j_gene: TRBJ2-5
d_gene: .
CDR3aa: CASSLLVSRVESETQYF
CDR3nt: TGTGCCAGCAGCTTGTTAGTCTCCAGGGTGGAATCAGAGACCCAGTACTTC

v_gene: TRBV6-5
abundance: .
j_gene: TRBJ1-4
d_gene: .
CDR3aa: CASSPRGEGEKLFF
CDR3nt: TGTGCCAGCAGTCCTAGGGGGGAGGGTGAAAAACTGTTTTTT

v_gene: TRBV5-4
abundance: .
j_gene: TRBJ2-6
d_gene: .
CDR3aa: CASSQAGPSSGANVLTF
CDR3nt: TGTGCCAGCAGCCAGGCGGGGCCGAGCTCTGGGGCCAACGTCCTGACTTTC

v_gene: TRBV6-5
abundance: .
j_gene: TRBJ2-5
d_gene: TRBD1
CDR3aa: CASSFPGQGGQETQYF
CDR3nt: TGTGCCAGCAGTTTCCCGGGACAGGGTGGACAAGAGACCCAGTACTTC

v_gene: TRBV2
abundance: .
j_gene: TRBJ2-7
d_gene: TRBD1
CDR3aa: CASNRDSLSYEQYF
CDR3nt: TGTGCCAGCAACCGGGACAGCCTATCCTACGAGCAGTACTTC

v_gene: TRBV7-9
abundance: .
j_gene: TRBJ2-1
d_gene: TRBD2
CDR3aa: CASSLGTSGRNEQFF
CDR3nt: TGTGCCAGCAGCTTAGGAACTAGCGGGAGGAATGAGCAGTTCTTC

v_gene: TRBV9
abundance: .
j_gene: TRBJ2-6
d_gene: TRBD1
CDR3aa: CASSVARTGTRGSGANVLTF
CDR3nt: TGTGCCAGCAGCGTAGCCCGGACAGGGACAAGGGGCTCTGGGGCCAACGTCCTGACTTTC

v_gene: TRBV11-2
abundance: .
j_gene: TRBJ2-1
d_gene: TRBD2
CDR3aa: CASNQGVLAGGLNEQFF
CDR3nt: TGTGCCAGCAACCAAGGGGTCTTAGCGGGAGGGCTCAATGAGCAGTTCTTC